Following are 15 T cell receptor beta chains from one sample sequenced in a study of neurological immune-mediated disorders. TCRdb processed the 5' RACE reads anew with MiXCR; each CDR3 protein has one entry. The table shows around 61,000 distinct CDR3 sequences, with about 5.2% occurring only once. Sequenced: PBMCs. The source of these receptors is a human donor with multiple sclerosis. The donor label of this sample is uncertain.

Worth noting for this clonotype: Because the CDR3's place on the DNA is in doubt, the DNA is left out and the CDR3 is given as listed by TCRdb. The rearrangement links TRBV5-1 to TRBJ2-3; the table gives TRBD2 as D, unverified against the DNA. The CDR3 is 22 residues long, counting both termini. CDR1 and CDR2 (germline): SGHRS, YFSETQ. CDR3 sequence: CASSFYICSARGLAGGTDTQYF.

Many counts were recorded for this clonotype. V and J are TRBV12-3 or TRBV12-4 and TRBJ1-5; D is unresolved. V was pared by 3 bases and J by 3 bases, with 9 bases between. The CDR3 runs 14 residues. CDR3 sequence (DNA): TGTGCCAGCAGTTTCCCAGGCGCCAATCAGCCCCAGCATTTT. Its translation is CASSFPGANQPQHF.

The chain uses TRBV25-1 and TRBJ2-7; 9 nucleotides match TRBD1. Trimming took 4 bases from V and 3 from J; bases not matched to a gene: 7. Germline lookup yields CDR1 MGHDK and CDR2 SYGVNS. The CDR3 is 15 amino acids. CDR3 sequence (DNA): TGTGCCAGCAGTGGTAGGACAGGGGATTTCTACGAGCAGTACTTC. It specifies CASSGRTGDFYEQYF.

There are many counts of this clonotype. V and J are TRBV20-1 and TRBJ2-7; 8 bases are shared with TRBD2. V shed 5 bases and J 6 bases; nucleotides not matched to a gene: 15. The CDR3 has 15 amino acids. From germline, CDR1 is DFQATT and CDR2 SNEGSKA (reference sequence). The CDR3 loop is CSARLGGAQFPEQYF. The DNA for the CDR3 is TGCAGTGCTCGCCTCGGGGGGGCGCAGTTCCCCGAGCAGTACTTC.

This clonotype was picked up many times. The V and J genes are TRBV20-1 and TRBJ1-1; tentatively, D is TRBD1 (5 bases). This CDR3 is built from 15 residues. V gave up 2 bases and J gave up 3 bases, with 16 bases separating them. CDR1 is DFQATT and CDR2 is SNEGSKA in the germline V gene (reference sequence). CDR3 residues: CSARFWAGRYTEAFF. The DNA of the CDR3 is TGCAGTGCTAGATTTTGGGCAGGGAGGTACACTGAAGCTTTCTTT.

This clonotype was observed many times. This rearrangement joins TRBV5-1 to TRBJ1-4, with 10 bases lining up with TRBD1. From germline, CDR1 is SGHRS and CDR2 YFSETQ. V trimming: 0 bases; J trimming: 8 bases; junction bases outside the gene matches: 7. The CDR3 totals 16 residues. For the CDR3, the DNA is TGCGCCAGCAGCTTGGGGACAGGGGGTTTTCGAGAAAAACTGTTTTTT. Protein product: CASSLGTGGFREKLFF.

This clonotype was seen repeatedly, ten times or more. As DNA, the CDR3 is TGCGCCAGCAGCTTCGGACTAGCGGACACCGGGGAGCTGTTTTTT. Protein product: CASSFGLADTGELFF. The chain employs TRBV5-1 and TRBJ2-2; 10 bases line up with TRBD2. This CDR3 is built from 15 residues. V shed 2 bases, J shed 3 bases, and the junction held 1 base outside the gene matches. The germline V gene has CDR1 SGHRS and CDR2 YFSETQ.

There are many counts of this clonotype. The chain combines TRBV3-1 with TRBJ2-3; D uncertain. The germline gives CDR1 LGHDT, CDR2 YNNKEL (reference sequence). Trimming stripped 1 base from V and 4 bases from J, with 12 bases between. This CDR3 is built from 15 residues. For the CDR3, the DNA is TGTGCCAGCAGCCAAGGTCTGGGAAACCCAGATACGCAGTATTTT. Its translation: CASSQGLGNPDTQYF.

A few counts support this clonotype. The chain recombines TRBV19 with TRBJ1-1; no clear D gene. This CDR3 region has 13 residues. Trimming cost V 10 bases and J 1 base, with 13 bases left between them. Germline V CDR1 and CDR2: LNHDA, SQIVND (reference sequence). The CDR3 loop reads CATISARNTEAFF. CDR3 coding DNA: TGTGCCACTATTTCGGCAAGGAACACTGAAGCTTTCTTT.

The rearrangement joins TRBV11-2 to TRBJ2-1, with D perhaps being TRBD1 or TRBD2 (6 bases each). V lost 9 bases and J lost 3, with 15 bases in between. CDR3 length equals 14 residues. CDR1 is SGHAT, CDR2 FQNNGV, per germline. The CDR3 sequence: CASSWGAGYNEQFF. The CDR3, as DNA: TGTGCCAGTTCGTGGGGGGCCGGCTACAATGAGCAGTTCTTC.

Ten or more counts support this clonotype. The chain recombines TRBV10-3 with TRBJ2-1, with 7 bases lining up with TRBD2. Losses at the gene ends were 10 bases for V and 8 bases for J; bases not matched to a gene: 8. CDR3 length: 12 amino acids. Germline CDR1 ENHRY, CDR2 SYGVKD. The CDR3 sequence: CATGGALDEQFF. In DNA, the CDR3 is TGTGCCACGGGGGGTGCTCTGGATGAGCAGTTCTTC.

The sample holds many counts of this clonotype. The chain links TRBV27 to TRBJ2-3; 8 nucleotides align to TRBD2. The CDR3 loop spans 16 amino acids. The V segment lost 2 bases and the J segment 4 bases; nucleotides outside the gene matches: 8. CDR1 and CDR2 (germline): MNHEY, SMNVEV (reference sequence). CDR3 in DNA: TGTGCCAGCAGTTTAAAGGCGGGGGGAATTTCAGATACGCAGTATTTT. This translates into CASSLKAGGISDTQYF.

This sequence joins TRBV20-1 and TRBJ1-2; D remains unclear. The CDR3 spans 14 residues. Trimming shortened V by 2 bases and J by 1 base, and 11 bases separated the two germline ends. The V gene's germline CDR1 is DFQATT and CDR2 SNEGSKA (reference sequence). The DNA for the CDR3 is TGCAGTGCTAGACCGAGGCAATATAACTATGGCTACACCTTC. This sequence encodes CSARPRQYNYGYTF.

In its sample, this clonotype was seen many times. The genes are TRBV3-1 and TRBJ1-1, with no clear D. This CDR3 is 14 amino acids long. The V end was cut by 5 bases, the J end by 4 bases, with 14 bases between. The germline V gene has CDR1 LGHDT and CDR2 YNNKEL (reference sequence). The CDR3 is CASSSREGSTEAFF. For the CDR3, the DNA is TGTGCCAGCAGCTCACGCGAGGGTTCCACTGAAGCTTTCTTT. The whole variable domain, filled in from reference TRBV3-1 and TRBJ1-1, reads DTAVSQTPKYLVTQMGNDKSIKCEQNLGHDTMYWYKQDSKKFLKIMFSYNNKELIINETVPNRFSPKSPDKAHLNLHINSLELGDSAVYFCASSSREGSTEAFFGQGTRLTVV.

This clonotype occurred many times. The chain couples TRBV5-1 to TRBJ2-1; no firm D call. Trimming cost V 0 bases and J 6 bases, with 4 bases left between them. Germline CDR1 SGHRS, CDR2 YFSETQ. The CDR3 contains 12 residues. CDR3 sequence (DNA): TGCGCCAGCAGCTTGGAACGCAATGAGCAGTTCTTC. This sequence encodes CASSLERNEQFF.